The rows below give T cell receptor beta chains drawn from one sample of a study of identifying expanded T cells in peripheral blood. Only in-frame clones appear in the TCRdb table, and some are missing; sequencing was by immunoSEQ multiplex PCR. The data contain 85,000 to 100,000 clones, approximately 90% of them singletons. Sequenced input: blood. The receptor source for this set is a person aged 18-69 years in good health. Each CDR3 is given with its conserved first and last residue. A D gene is named only where the DNA matches it firmly. Rows give clone size only sometimes, using once, few, many, or a class for an expanded clone.

15	.	TRBV2	TRBJ2-2	.	TGTGCCAGCAGTGACTCTAGCGTCGACACCGGGGAGCTGTTTTTT	CASSDSSVDTGELFF
16	.	TRBV4-1	TRBJ2-1	medium-sized	TGCGCCAGCAGCCTCAGAAAGTCAGGGTTCAACAATGAGCAGTTCTTC	CASSLRKSGFNNEQFF
14	.	TRBV7-3	TRBJ2-5	.	TGTGCCAGCAGCCCGACTACTAGTGAGGAGACCCAGTACTTC	CASSPTTSEETQYF
14	.	TRBV5-1	TRBJ2-2	.	TGCGCCAGCAGCGGATTATCCGGCGCCGGGGAGCTGTTTTTT	CASSGLSGAGELFF
15	.	TRBV18	TRBJ1-1	.	TGTGCCAGCTCACCAGGGCAAGCAATGAACACTGAAGCTTTCTTT	CASSPGQAMNTEAFF
13	.	TRBV5-1	TRBJ1-2	.	TGCGCCAGCAGCTTGGAACTTCACTATGGCTACACCTTC	CASSLELHYGYTF
18	TRBD2	TRBV9	TRBJ2-5	.	TGTGCCAGCAGCGTGACTCCGGGACTAGCGGGAGGAGTAGAGACCCAGTACTTC	CASSVTPGLAGGVETQYF
16	TRBD2	TRBV15	TRBJ2-3	.	TGTGCCACCAGCACCCTAGCGGGATCCAACACAGATACGCAGTATTTT	CATSTLAGSNTDTQYF
13	.	TRBV28	TRBJ1-2	.	TGTGCCAGCAGTTTAAGGGTGCACTATGGCTACACCTTC	CASSLRVHYGYTF
14	TRBD2	TRBV5-1	TRBJ2-7	.	TGCGCCAGGAAACTAACGGGAGGTTCCTACGAGCAGTACTTC	CARKLTGGSYEQYF
15	TRBD2	TRBV10-3	TRBJ2-2	.	TGTGCCATCGGACTAGCGGGGGGGCCGGTCGGGGAGCTGTTTTTT	CAIGLAGGPVGELFF
14	TRBD2	TRBV29-1	TRBJ2-7	.	TGCAGCGTTGAGACTAGCGGGGTAACCTACGAGCAGTACTTC	CSVETSGVTYEQYF
15	.	TRBV7-2	TRBJ2-7	.	TGTGCCAGCAGCTTAGTAGGGATTATCGACTACGAGCAGTACTTC	CASSLVGIIDYEQYF
17	TRBD1	TRBV7-2	TRBJ2-3	.	TGTGCCAGCAGCCCTGTCCCCAGGGGGCGAGTGGCAGATACGCAGTATTTT	CASSPVPRGRVADTQYF
12	.	TRBV9	TRBJ1-2	.	TGTGCCAGCAGCTCCGAGGGGGGCGGCTACACCTTC	CASSSEGGGYTF
15	TRBD1	TRBV28	TRBJ2-5	.	TGTGCCAGCAGGGTGTCGGGACAGGGGAAAGAGACCCAGTACTTC	CASRVSGQGKETQYF
14	.	TRBV5-1	TRBJ2-1	.	TGCGCCAGCACGGAACAGAGCTCCTACAATGAGCAGTTCTTC	CASTEQSSYNEQFF
15	.	TRBV28	TRBJ1-5	.	TGTGCCAGCGTCGCCGGGGGCCAGAGGTACCAGCCCCAGCATTTT	CASVAGGQRYQPQHF
14	TRBD2	TRBV27	TRBJ2-1	.	TGTGCCAGCAGCTCTCGACTAGCGGGGAGAAAGGAGTTCTTC	CASSSRLAGRKEFF
15	TRBD2	TRBV28	TRBJ2-1	.	TGTGCCAGCAGTAGCGGGAGGTTCTCCTACAATGAGCAGTTCTTC	CASSSGRFSYNEQFF
14	.	TRBV10-2	TRBJ2-7	.	TGCGCCAGCAGTGACCCGGGGCGGGGCTACGAGCAGTACTTC	CASSDPGRGYEQYF
12	.	TRBV2	TRBJ2-7	.	TGTGCCAGCAGTTTAAGCTCCTACGAGCAGTACTTC	CASSLSSYEQYF
21	TRBD2	TRBV27	TRBJ2-1	.	TGTGCCAGCAGTTTACCCCCGGGGACTAGCGGGAGTATGATCGGGACCCATGAGCAGTTCTTC	CASSLPPGTSGSMIGTHEQFF
16	TRBD2	TRBV6-5	TRBJ2-7	.	TGTGCCAGCAGTTCCGTTTTTGGGGGGGGATCCTACGAGCAGTACTTC	CASSSVFGGGSYEQYF
15	.	TRBV7-2	TRBJ2-3	.	TGTGCCAGCAGCCCCGCTGGTCGAGAATCGGATACGCAGTATTTT	CASSPAGRESDTQYF
16	.	TRBV18	TRBJ2-7	.	TGTGCCAGCTCACCACCGTACTCCGGGAGCTCCTACGAGCAGTACTTC	CASSPPYSGSSYEQYF
14	.	TRBV18	TRBJ2-7	.	TGTGCCAGCTCACCACCGTGGACAGCCTACGAGCAGTACTTC	CASSPPWTAYEQYF
16	TRBD2	TRBV2	TRBJ2-2	.	TGTGCCAGCAGTCCCCAAGCGGGAGGGCTCACCGGGGAGCTGTTTTTT	CASSPQAGGLTGELFF
13	.	TRBV6-4	TRBJ2-3	medium-sized	TGTGCCAGCAGTGACAGGGGCACAGATACGCAGTATTTT	CASSDRGTDTQYF
13	.	TRBV21-1	TRBJ2-7	.	TGTGCCAGCAGCAAAGCATGGGGTTACGAGCAGTACTTC	CASSKAWGYEQYF
16	.	TRBV9	TRBJ1-2	.	TGTGCCAGCAGCGTATTTGACAGCCCAGCTAACTATGGCTACACCTTC	CASSVFDSPANYGYTF
15	TRBD1	TRBV6-6	TRBJ1-2	.	TGTGCCAGCAGTTACTCGGGACAGGGTTCCTATGGCTACACCTTC	CASSYSGQGSYGYTF
17	.	TRBV5-4	TRBJ2-5	.	TGTGCCAGCAGCTCGACCAAGAATGGCGGGGAACAAGAGACCCAGTACTTC	CASSSTKNGGEQETQYF
15	TRBD2	TRBV6-4	TRBJ2-5	.	TGTGCCAGCAGCCTTGAAGCGGGGGGGCAAGAGACCCAGTACTTC	CASSLEAGGQETQYF
14	.	TRBV7-6	TRBJ2-3	.	TGTGCCAGCAGCTTAGCAGGGTCCGCAGATACGCAGTATTTT	CASSLAGSADTQYF
13	.	TRBV7-8	TRBJ2-2	.	TGTGCCAGCAGCTTAGTCCGGGCCGGGGAGCTGTTTTTT	CASSLVRAGELFF
19	TRBD2	TRBV7-8	TRBJ2-7	.	TGTGCCAGCAGCTTAGAAGCCGGGTCACTAGCGGATTTATCCTACGAGCAGTACTTC	CASSLEAGSLADLSYEQYF
16	.	TRBV5-8	TRBJ1-1	once	TGTGCCAGCAGCTTGGCCGGGCGGGGGATGAACACTGAAGCTTTCTTT	CASSLAGRGMNTEAFF
13	.	TRBV9	TRBJ1-2	.	TGTGCCAGCAGCAGAGATGGAACGTATGGCTACACCTTC	CASSRDGTYGYTF
15	.	TRBV7-9	TRBJ2-5	.	TGTGCCAGCAGCTTAGCAAGGTCGGGCCAAGAGACCCAGTACTTC	CASSLARSGQETQYF
16	.	TRBV15	TRBJ1-1	.	TGTGCCACCAGCAGAGAGGATTTGGGAGTAAACTACGAAGCTTTCTTT	CATSREDLGVNYEAFF
14	.	TRBV9	TRBJ2-3	.	TGTGCCAGCACCGTGGACCTCCGGGCAGATACGCAGTATTTT	CASTVDLRADTQYF
14	.	TRBV29-1	TRBJ1-6	.	TGCAGCGTTGCGGGTCAGGGCTTAAATTCACCCCTCCACTTT	CSVAGQGLNSPLHF
15	.	TRBV19	TRBJ2-6	.	TGTGCCAGTAGTACTTTTCAGGGGGGCTACAACGTCCTGACTTTC	CASSTFQGGYNVLTF
13	.	TRBV6-4	TRBJ2-1	.	TGTGCCAGCAGTGAGGGGGAGGTGGATGAGCAGTTCTTC	CASSEGEVDEQFF
11	TRBD1	TRBV5-5	TRBJ2-1	.	TGTGCCAGCAGCTTGGGGACAGGGGAGTTCTTC	CASSLGTGEFF
14	TRBD2	TRBV5-1	TRBJ2-5	.	TGCGCCAGCAGGAGCGGGAAAGGCATAGAGACCCAGTACTTC	CASRSGKGIETQYF
15	.	TRBV2	TRBJ1-4	.	TGTGCCAGCAGTGAATCAGGTACACCTAATGAAAAACTGTTTTTT	CASSESGTPNEKLFF
14	TRBD1	TRBV19	TRBJ2-7	.	TGTGCCAGTAGTATAGTCGGACAGGCCTACGAGCAGTACTTC	CASSIVGQAYEQYF
16	TRBD1	TRBV11-2	TRBJ1-4	.	TGTGCCAGCAGTTCTACCGTCCGGGACAGGGGCGAAAAACTGTTTTTT	CASSSTVRDRGEKLFF
16	TRBD1	TRBV15	TRBJ2-1	.	TGTGCCACCAGCAGAGGGGACAGCAACGCCTACAATGAGCAGTTCTTC	CATSRGDSNAYNEQFF
16	.	TRBV30	TRBJ1-2	.	TGTGCCTGGAGGGGACCTTCCGGGACACGAAACTATGGCTACACCTTC	CAWRGPSGTRNYGYTF
14	.	TRBV21-1	TRBJ1-5	.	TGTGCCAGCCATGTGGGGGCCCGAAAACAGCCCCAGCATTTT	CASHVGARKQPQHF
14	.	TRBV19	TRBJ1-5	once	TGTGCCAGTAGTCCAGGGACGGAGAATCAGCCCCAGCATTTT	CASSPGTENQPQHF
15	.	TRBV28	TRBJ2-1	.	TGTGCCAGCAGTTTGGAAGAGGGACCCTACAATGAGCAGTTCTTC	CASSLEEGPYNEQFF
15	TRBD2	TRBV6-1	TRBJ2-7	.	TGTGCCAGCACCCGTGCCAGCGGGGGGGGCCACGAGCAGTACTTC	CASTRASGGGHEQYF
16	.	TRBV2	TRBJ2-5	.	TGTGCCAGCAAGGTGGGGCTAACATCTAAACAAGAGACCCAGTACTTC	CASKVGLTSKQETQYF
15	.	TRBV7-3	TRBJ1-1	once	TGTGCCAGCAGCCCCAAGCTGGGACGGGACACTGAAGCTTTCTTT	CASSPKLGRDTEAFF
14	.	TRBV7-3	TRBJ1-1	.	TGTGCCAGCAGCCGAGGGGGGGGTGGCACTGAAGCTTTCTTT	CASSRGGGGTEAFF